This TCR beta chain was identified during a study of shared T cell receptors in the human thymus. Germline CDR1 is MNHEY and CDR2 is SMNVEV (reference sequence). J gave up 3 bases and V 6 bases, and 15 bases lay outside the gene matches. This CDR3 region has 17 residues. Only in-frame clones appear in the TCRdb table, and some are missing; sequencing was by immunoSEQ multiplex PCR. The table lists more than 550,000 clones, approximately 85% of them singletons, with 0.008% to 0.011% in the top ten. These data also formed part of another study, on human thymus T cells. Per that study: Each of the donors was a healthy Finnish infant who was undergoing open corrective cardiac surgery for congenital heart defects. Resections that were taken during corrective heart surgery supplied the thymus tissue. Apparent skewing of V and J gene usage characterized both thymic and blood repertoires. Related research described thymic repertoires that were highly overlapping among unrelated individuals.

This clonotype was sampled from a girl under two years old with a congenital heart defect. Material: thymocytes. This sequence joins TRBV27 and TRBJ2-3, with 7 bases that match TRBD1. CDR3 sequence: CASRKPRTGRDTDTQYF. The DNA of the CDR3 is TGTGCCAGCAGAAAACCTCGGACAGGCCGAGATACAGATACGCAGTATTTT.